The 10 T cell receptor beta chains presented below share a single source sample, sequenced in a study of cytomegalovirus exposure and HLA in healthy donors. Primers for the PCR totalled 60 Vbeta and 13 Jbeta. Using immunoSEQ multiplex PCR, the repertoire was profiled, and TCRdb retains in-frame clones only, with some absent. The data show approximately 150,000 clones, under 80% seen once. Sequenced sample: PBMCs. These receptors were taken from a woman aged 50 to 65 in good health and CMV-seropositive.

This sequence joins TRBV5-8 and TRBJ2-5, with D maybe TRBD1 (6 bases). The CDR3 consists of 16 residues. Germline CDR1 is SGHTS and CDR2 is YDEGEE. V gave up 0 bases and J gave up 5 bases, with 17 bases separating them. As DNA, the CDR3 is TGTGCCAGCAGCTTGGAGGGGGTGGCCATGCGGGAGACCCAGTACTTC. This gives the protein CASSLEGVAMRETQYF.

CDR3 coding DNA: TGCGCCAGCAGCCCCGGACTAGCGGGGGGATATTCCTACGAGCAGTACTTC. As protein: CASSPGLAGGYSYEQYF. The chain is built from TRBV5-1 and TRBJ2-5; 14 nucleotides align to TRBD2. The J call may be wrong; the DNA end is better matched by TRBJ2-7. Germline V gene data show CDR1 as SGHRS and CDR2 as YFSETQ. The CDR3 is 17 amino acids.

This clone has only one observation. The chain couples TRBV18 to TRBJ1-6, with a weak D call TRBD1 (5 bases). CDR1 is KGHSH and CDR2 is LQKENI in the germline V gene. With 3 bases removed from V and 7 bases from J, the gap between germline ends came to 13 bases. This CDR3 is 15 amino acids long. CDR3 protein: CASSPREEGNSPLHF. CDR3 bases: TGTGCCAGCTCACCCAGGGAGGAAGGCAATTCACCCCTCCACTTT.

The chain uses TRBV30 and TRBJ1-4; 9 bases fit TRBD1. Germline V CDR1 and CDR2: GTSNPN, SVGIG (reference sequence). CDR3 length: 13 residues. Trimming took 5 bases from V and 8 from J; bases not matched to a gene: 6. The CDR3 DNA reads TGTGCCTGGTTACAGGGGGCTTTCGAAAAACTGTTTTTT. Encoded protein: CAWLQGAFEKLFF.

The CDR3 reads CASSSRTGASYEQYF. CDR3 bases: TGTGCCAGCAGCTCGCGGACAGGGGCGAGCTACGAGCAGTACTTC. J is TRBJ2-7 and V is TRBV27, with 9 positions matching TRBD1. Germline CDR1 MNHEY, CDR2 SMNVEV (reference sequence). The CDR3 covers 15 residues. Trimming cost V 6 bases and J 3 bases; bases outside gene matches: 9.

This clone appeared once. A junction boundary mismatches the germline segment, possibly from a read error. The genes are TRBV7-7 and TRBJ2-1; 7 nucleotides agree with TRBD1. The length of the CDR3 is 15 residues. In germline, CDR1 is SSHAT, CDR2 FNYEAQ (reference sequence). CDR3 sequence reads: CASSLRQGSIYEQFF. In DNA, the CDR3 is TGTGCTAGCAGCTTGCGACAGGGTAGTATCTATGAGCAGTTCTTC.

The chain uses TRBV5-4 and TRBJ1-2; D is ambiguous. With 5 bases removed from V and 10 bases from J, the gap between germline ends came to 18 bases. The CDR3 length is 13 residues. Germline V gene sequence: CDR1 SGHNT, CDR2 YYREEE (reference sequence). CDR3 amino acids: CASRGGSPGNYTF. CDR3 nucleotides: TGTGCCAGCAGGGGAGGAAGTCCCGGCAACTACACCTTC.

Only a few counts were recorded for this clone. The chain carries TRBV5-1 and TRBJ2-3; a possible D gene is TRBD2 (6 bases). Germline CDR1 reads SGHRS; CDR2 reads YFSETQ. The CDR3 spans 16 residues. Trimming shortened V by 0 bases and J by 0 bases, and 11 bases separated the two germline ends. This CDR3 is CASSLEGRGSTDTQYF. The CDR3 coding sequence is TGCGCCAGCAGCTTGGAGGGACGGGGGAGCACAGATACGCAGTATTTT.

This chain links TRBV5-1 with TRBJ2-7; no clear D gene. Germline V gives CDR1 SGHRS, CDR2 YFSETQ. Trimming took 0 bases from V and 3 from J, leaving 7 bases between them. The CDR3 totals 13 residues. The CDR3 DNA is TGCGCCAGCAGCTTGGACAATAACTACGAGCAGTACTTC. It codes for CASSLDNNYEQYF.

The CDR3, as DNA: TGTGCCAGCAGTGCCAACGCCGGGACTAGGGCCTTGGAGCAGTACTTC. Translating it yields CASSANAGTRALEQYF. The V gene is TRBV6-4, the J gene TRBJ2-7; the match to TRBD2 covers 8 bases. Germline V gene sequence: CDR1 MRHNA, CDR2 SNTAGT. The trim removed 4 bases at V and 7 bases at J, leaving 15 bases unmatched. The CDR3 totals 16 residues.